The present T cell receptor (beta chain) was sequenced within a study of T-cell reconstitution after alpha-beta-depleted transplantation in children. Regarding the study as a whole: Surviving recipient cells, namely T cells and thymic progenitors, were the source of high day-60 TCRbeta diversity in some patients. Several hundred graft clones that had expanded were reportedly the source of alpha-beta T cells about two months after transplant. T-cell counts and diversity at one year following transplant were attributed mainly to newly produced T cells.

TCRbeta library construction was performed incorporating unique molecular identifiers. TCRdb fed the PCR reads into MiXCR, producing one record per CDR3 protein. The top ten clones hold approximately 18% of a sample with 130,000 to 150,000 distinct CDR3 sequences, around 8.5% of them seen once. This clonotype was counted many times. Its antigen remains unidentified. This CDR3 is built from 15 residues. CDR1 SGHRS and CDR2 YFSETQ come from the germline V gene. Trimming removed 1 base at V and 2 bases at J, with 7 bases between. Sequencing was performed on PBMCs, mostly from graft donor cells, taken 180 days after TCRalphabeta/CD19-depleted stem cell transplant. The source is a female patient aged 2-9 years who had a stem cell transplant for congenital amegakaryocytic thrombocytopenia, so the T cells may come from the graft donor. The chain is built from TRBV5-1 and TRBJ2-6; D ambiguous. The CDR3 DNA is TGCGCCAGCAGCTTGTCGCAGCCTGGGGCCAACGTCCTGACTTTC. It is translated as CASSLSQPGANVLTF.